A selection of T cell receptor beta chains follows, all from one sample in a study of T-cell reconstitution after alpha-beta-depleted transplantation in children. MiXCR was run by TCRdb on the PCR reads, yielding one entry per CDR3 protein. Counted here are some 300,000 distinct CDR3 sequences, roughly 7.8% occurring once; the ten biggest clones make up about 9.3%. The sequencing used peripheral blood, collected 360 days after TCRalphabeta/CD19-depleted stem cell transplant. The receptors here all came from a female patient aged 2-10 years who had a stem cell transplant for Fanconi anemia, so the T cells may come from the graft donor. Both conserved end residues are part of each CDR3.

TRBV7-3	TRBJ2-2	CASSMNRGSAGELFF
TRBV10-3	TRBJ1-1	CAISEQGAGTEAFF
TRBV10-3	TRBJ2-2	CAISTPKGLGNSGELFF
TRBV2	TRBJ1-1	CASRRGVGGTEAFF
TRBV5-6	TRBJ2-7	CASSPVEAGEQYF
TRBV24-1	TRBJ2-3	CATSDGGTDTQYF
TRBV20-1	TRBJ2-5	CSAVQPYQETQYF
TRBV28	TRBJ2-4	CASSPPDKAKNIQYF
TRBV29-1	TRBJ1-5	CSVGQGNQPQHF
TRBV29-1	TRBJ1-2	CSVEPDNYGYTF
TRBV3-1	TRBJ2-7	CASSPFLDRGRFF
TRBV20-1	TRBJ1-5	CSARQGSQPQHF
TRBV29-1	TRBJ1-1	CSAQNTEAFF
TRBV7-6	TRBJ1-2	CASSLGRQGSGYTF